The rows below give T cell receptor beta chains drawn from one sample of a study of CD8 T cells in ankylosing spondylitis. Each CDR3 protein is one row after TCRdb ran MiXCR on the 5' RACE reads. The sample shows 390,000 or so distinct CDR3 sequences, 20% to 25% of them seen only once. Sequenced sample: blood, either unsorted or a sorted T cell fraction (not recorded which). These receptors came from a male donor with ankylosing spondylitis. Both conserved end residues are part of each CDR3. Fields, in order: D gene, V gene, J gene, clone size, CDR3 DNA, CDR3 protein. A D gene is named only where the DNA matches it firmly. The size of a clone is reported for some rows only, either as once, few or many, or as a class for expanded clones.

>TRBD1|TRBV7-9|TRBJ1-3|.
TGTGCCAGCAGCAAGACAGGGGCTGAAAACACCATATATTTT
CASSKTGAENTIYF
>TRBD1|TRBV20-1|TRBJ2-6|few
TGCAGTGCCCCCTCGACAGGGGTTTTTAGGTCTGGGGCCAACGTCCTGACTTTC
CSAPSTGVFRSGANVLTF
>TRBD2|TRBV4-3|TRBJ2-1|many
TGCGCCAGCAGCCGCCGAGCGGGGGGAGCGGGAGGTGGAAATGAGCAGTTCTTC
CASSRRAGGAGGGNEQFF
>.|TRBV6-5|TRBJ2-1|few
TGTGCCAGCGGACGAGTGGATGAGCAGTTCTTC
CASGRVDEQFF
>TRBD1|TRBV3-1|TRBJ1-5|few
TGTGCCAGCAGCCCTCACAGGGGTCAGCCCCAGCATTTT
CASSPHRGQPQHF
>.|TRBV6-2/TRBV6-3|TRBJ2-1|.
TGTGCCAGCAGTTACGAGTTTGTCCCTAGTGGAGAGCAGTTCTTC
CASSYEFVPSGEQFF
>TRBD2|TRBV14|TRBJ2-1|.
TGTGCCAGCAGCCAGGCTAGCGGGCAAGTCGAGCAGTTCTTC
CASSQASGQVEQFF
>TRBD1|TRBV5-1|TRBJ2-1|many
TGCGCCAGCAGCTCAGGACAGGGGGGCCACAATGAGCAGTTCTTC
CASSSGQGGHNEQFF
>TRBD2|TRBV24-1|TRBJ2-6|few
TGTGCCGCGGGAGGGTTCAGCTCTGGGGCCAACGTCCTGACTTTC
CAAGGFSSGANVLTF
>.|TRBV29-1|TRBJ1-1|many
TGCAGCGTTGCCGTCAGGGGATCTATGAACACTGAAGCTTTCTTT
CSVAVRGSMNTEAFF
>.|TRBV12-3/TRBV12-4|TRBJ2-1|many
TGTGCCAGCAGTTTAGGGCTGTCTAGCGACAGCTCCTACAATGAGCAGTTCTTC
CASSLGLSSDSSYNEQFF